The clone carrying this T cell receptor beta chain was seen a single time. Its target is not known. As for time point: week 5, during vaccination. Vaccine doses each comprised 300 ug of mutant IDH1 20-mer peptide, with topical imiquimod. Donors harbored newly found WHO grade 3 or 4 IDH1-mutant, ATRX-lost astrocytomas. Here immunoSEQ multiplex PCR was the method, and the copy in TCRdb shows in-frame clones only, minus some. The sample carries more than 9,500 clones, 80% to 90% recorded once. This entry belongs to a study of a mutant IDH1 vaccine in newly diagnosed glioma. At the level of the study: Treated patients had a mean age of about 44 years and a sex split that was approximately 62% male and roughly 40% female. Previous care, which was radiotherapy, temozolomide, or both, most often involved both.

Germline assignment: CDR1 LNHDA and CDR2 SQIVND (reference sequence). CDR3 length: 16 amino acids. The germline V and J ends were trimmed by 6 bases and 0 bases, with 17 bases remaining between them. The clonotype was recovered from a woman in her forties with glioma. Some clones in this sample may be carry-over from other donors' samples. The specimen comprised PBMCs, sampled from a glioma patient whose treatment included an IDH1 peptide vaccine. This rearrangement joins TRBV19 to TRBJ1-1; D call uncertain. The CDR3 spells CASSSPPGLMNTEAFF. CDR3 nucleotides: TGTGCCAGTAGCTCCCCGCCTGGCCTCATGAACACTGAAGCTTTCTTT.